The clone carrying this T cell receptor (beta chain) has just a few counts. What it recognizes is unknown. As TCR cDNA was made by 5'RACE template switching, a universal primer site and UMIs were added. TCRdb analysed the 5' RACE reads with MiXCR anew, one entry per CDR3 protein. The repertoire has about 630,000 distinct CDR3 sequences, more than 9% of them found once; the top ten carry more than 12%. This record belongs to a study of T cells after yellow fever vaccination. Trimming took 5 bases from V and 6 from J; bases not matched to a gene: 9. This CDR3 spans 14 amino acids. The germline V gene has CDR1 DFQATT and CDR2 SNEGSKA (reference sequence). Study-wide results and caveats: Most primary-vaccination clones recurred post-booster (about 96% CD4, about 90% CD8). There was a small share of clonotypes that showed up in both the CD4 and CD8 compartments.

This clonotype was obtained from a man between 25 and 39 years old who received the YFV17D yellow fever vaccine. Sequencing used PBMCs, obtained on the day of the yellow fever booster vaccination. The J gene is TRBJ2-1, the V gene TRBV20-1; TRBD2 aligns across 8 bases. CDR3 protein: CSALAREGVNEQFF. CDR3 bases: TGCAGTGCTCTCGCCCGGGAGGGCGTCAATGAGCAGTTCTTC.